This T cell receptor (beta chain) was sequenced during a study of blood T cell repertoires in COVID-19. CDR1 and CDR2 (germline): SEHNR, FQNEAQ (reference sequence). This CDR3 comprises 16 residues. Trimming stripped 4 bases from V and 0 bases from J, with 12 bases between. Cohort placement rested on clinical history that participants reported themselves. Among Cohort 3 donors, those recovered had two negative PCRs, clearance, or symptom resolution. Generated by immunoSEQ multiplex PCR, the TCRdb table keeps only in-frame clones and is missing some. The table includes roughly 150,000 clones, under 90% detected once. This clone was counted at least ten times.

Sequenced sample: PBMCs or T cells enriched from blood (not recorded which). The chain employs TRBV7-9 and TRBJ1-4; D remains ambiguous. This TCR derives from a man in his fifties or sixties who had recovered from COVID-19. The CDR3 spells CASSSHASTTNEKLFF. The CDR3 region has the DNA TGTGCCAGCAGCTCCCATGCGAGTACAACTAATGAAAAACTGTTTTTT.